The entry below describes one T cell receptor beta chain. Its antigen is unknown. The sample originates from a study of cytomegalovirus exposure and HLA in healthy donors. Overall study findings and caveats: Donors were assumed by presence/absence analyses to have roughly uniform sequencing depth. Earlier analysis found most TCR beta V segments productive about 87% or about 30% of the time.

CDR3 length: 13 residues. The J segment lost 4 bases and the V segment lost 6 bases, leaving 5 bases of the junction unmatched. Per the germline V gene, CDR1 is KGHSH and CDR2 is LQKENI. Researchers ran the PCR with 60 Vbeta and 13 Jbeta primers. The repertoire was sequenced with immunoSEQ multiplex PCR; TCRdb's copy has only in-frame clones and lacks some. The sample consists of 55,000 to 65,000 clones, 75% to 90% of them appearing once. The chain carries TRBV18 and TRBJ1-2, with 7 nucleotides matching TRBD1. Sequencing input: PBMCs. The TCR originated in a woman between 40 and 50 years old in good health and CMV-seronegative. The CDR3 here is CASSSDRAYGYTF. The CDR3 coding sequence is TGTGCCAGCTCCTCTGACAGGGCCTATGGCTACACCTTC. Full variable domain (outside the CDR3, taken from reference TRBV18 and TRBJ1-2): NAGVMQNPRHLVRRRGQEARLRCSPMKGHSHVYWYRQLPEEGLKFMVYLQKENIIDESGMPKERFSAEFPKEGPSILRIQQVVRGDSAAYFCASSSDRAYGYTFGSGTRLTVV.